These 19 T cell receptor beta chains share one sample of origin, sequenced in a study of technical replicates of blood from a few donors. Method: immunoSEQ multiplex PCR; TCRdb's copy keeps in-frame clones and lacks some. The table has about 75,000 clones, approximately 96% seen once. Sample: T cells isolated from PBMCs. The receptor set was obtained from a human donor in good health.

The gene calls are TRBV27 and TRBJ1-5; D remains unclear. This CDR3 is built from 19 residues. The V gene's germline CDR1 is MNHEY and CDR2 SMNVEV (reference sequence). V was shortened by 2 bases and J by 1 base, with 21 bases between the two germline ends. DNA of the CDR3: TGTGCCAGCAGTTTACTCGGGGTTAGCATGCTTAACAGCAATCAGCCCCAGCATTTT. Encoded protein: CASSLLGVSMLNSNQPQHF.

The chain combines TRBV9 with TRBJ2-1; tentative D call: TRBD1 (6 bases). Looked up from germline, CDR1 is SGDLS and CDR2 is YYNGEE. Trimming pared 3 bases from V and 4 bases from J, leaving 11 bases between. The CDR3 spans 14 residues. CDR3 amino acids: CASSEQGKYNEQFF. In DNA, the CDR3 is TGTGCCAGCAGCGAACAGGGAAAGTACAATGAGCAGTTCTTC.

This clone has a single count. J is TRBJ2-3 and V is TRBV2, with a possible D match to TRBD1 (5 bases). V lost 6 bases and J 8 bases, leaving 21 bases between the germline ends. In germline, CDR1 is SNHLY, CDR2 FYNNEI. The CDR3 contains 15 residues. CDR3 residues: CASRGLGPSQGTQYF. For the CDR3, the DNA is TGTGCCAGCAGGGGCTTGGGGCCTAGTCAGGGTACGCAGTATTTT.

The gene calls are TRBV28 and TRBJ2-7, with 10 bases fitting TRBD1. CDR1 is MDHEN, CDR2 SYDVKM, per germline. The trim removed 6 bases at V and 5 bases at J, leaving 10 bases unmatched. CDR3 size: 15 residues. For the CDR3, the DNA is TGTGCCAGCAGCCTCCTCGGGACAGGGGACGACGAGCAGTACTTC. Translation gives CASSLLGTGDDEQYF.

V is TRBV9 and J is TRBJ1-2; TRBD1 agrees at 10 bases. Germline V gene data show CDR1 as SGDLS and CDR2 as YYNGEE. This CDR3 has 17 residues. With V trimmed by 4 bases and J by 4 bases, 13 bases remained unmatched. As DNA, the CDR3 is TGTGCCAGCAGCCCTACCGGGGGACAGGGGACCGTCTATGGCTACACCTTC. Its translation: CASSPTGGQGTVYGYTF.

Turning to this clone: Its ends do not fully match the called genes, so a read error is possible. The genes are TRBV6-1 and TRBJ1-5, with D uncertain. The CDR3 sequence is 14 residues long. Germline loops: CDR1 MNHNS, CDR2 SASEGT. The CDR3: CASSEFLVVAPKSF. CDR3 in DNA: TGTGCCAGCAGTGAATTCCTTGTGGTGGCTCCAAAGTCTTTT.

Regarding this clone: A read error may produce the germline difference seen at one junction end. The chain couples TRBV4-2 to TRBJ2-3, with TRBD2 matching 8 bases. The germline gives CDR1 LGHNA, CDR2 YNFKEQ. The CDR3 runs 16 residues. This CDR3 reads CASRQVGGRSTDTQYF. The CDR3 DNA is TGTGCCAGCAGGCAAGTTGGCGGGAGGAGCACAGATACGCAGTATTTT.

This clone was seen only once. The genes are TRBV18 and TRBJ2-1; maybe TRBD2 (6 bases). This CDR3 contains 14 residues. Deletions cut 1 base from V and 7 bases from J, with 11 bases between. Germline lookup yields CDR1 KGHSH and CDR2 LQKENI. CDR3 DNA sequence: TGTGCCAGCTCACCACTTAGCGGCGGGAATGAGCAGTTCTTC. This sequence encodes CASSPLSGGNEQFF.

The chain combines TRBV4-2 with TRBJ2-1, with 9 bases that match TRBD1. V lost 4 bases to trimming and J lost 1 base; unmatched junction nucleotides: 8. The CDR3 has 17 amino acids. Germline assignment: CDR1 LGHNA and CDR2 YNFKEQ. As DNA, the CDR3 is TGTGCCAGCAGCCTGACTCCACAGGGGGCATCCTACAATGAGCAGTTCTTC. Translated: CASSLTPQGASYNEQFF.

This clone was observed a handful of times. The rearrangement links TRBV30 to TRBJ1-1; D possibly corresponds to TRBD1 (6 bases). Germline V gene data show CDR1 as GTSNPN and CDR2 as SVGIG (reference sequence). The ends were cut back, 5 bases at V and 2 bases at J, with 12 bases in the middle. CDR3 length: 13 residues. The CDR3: CAWATGHNTEAFF. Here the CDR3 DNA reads TGTGCCTGGGCCACAGGGCACAACACTGAAGCTTTCTTT. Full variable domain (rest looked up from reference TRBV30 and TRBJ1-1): SQTIHQWPATLVQPVGSPLSLECTVEGTSNPNLYWYRQAAGRGLQLLFYSVGIGQISSEVPQNLSASRPQDRQFILSSKKLLLSDSGFYLCAWATGHNTEAFFGQGTRLTVV.

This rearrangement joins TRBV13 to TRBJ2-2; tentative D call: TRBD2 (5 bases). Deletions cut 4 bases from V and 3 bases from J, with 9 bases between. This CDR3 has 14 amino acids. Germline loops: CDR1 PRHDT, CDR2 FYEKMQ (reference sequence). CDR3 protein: CASSSGKYTGELFF. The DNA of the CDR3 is TGTGCCAGCAGCTCCGGGAAATACACCGGGGAGCTGTTTTTT.

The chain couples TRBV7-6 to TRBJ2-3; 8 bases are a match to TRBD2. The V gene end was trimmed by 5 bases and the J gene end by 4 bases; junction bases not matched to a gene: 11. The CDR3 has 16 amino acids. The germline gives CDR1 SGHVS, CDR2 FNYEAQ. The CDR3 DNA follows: TGTGCCAGCAGCCTCACGGGACTAGAGGTGCCAGATACGCAGTATTTT. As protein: CASSLTGLEVPDTQYF.

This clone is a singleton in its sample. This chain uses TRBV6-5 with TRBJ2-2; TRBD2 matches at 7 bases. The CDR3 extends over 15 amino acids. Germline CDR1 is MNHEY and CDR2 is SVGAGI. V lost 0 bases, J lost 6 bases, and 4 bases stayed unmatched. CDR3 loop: CASSYSPAGAGELFF. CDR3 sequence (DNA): TGTGCCAGCAGTTACTCGCCCGCGGGAGCCGGGGAGCTGTTTTTT.

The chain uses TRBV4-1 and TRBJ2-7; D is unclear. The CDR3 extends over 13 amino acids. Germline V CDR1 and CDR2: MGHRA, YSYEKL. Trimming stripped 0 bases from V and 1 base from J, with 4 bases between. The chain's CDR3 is CASSQDRSYEQYF. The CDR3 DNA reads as TGCGCCAGCAGCCAAGACAGATCCTACGAGCAGTACTTC.

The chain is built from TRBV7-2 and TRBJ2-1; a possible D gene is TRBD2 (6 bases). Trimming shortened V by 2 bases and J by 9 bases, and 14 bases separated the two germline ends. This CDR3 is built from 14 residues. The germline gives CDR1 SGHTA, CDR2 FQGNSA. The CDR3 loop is CASSLPGETIEQFF. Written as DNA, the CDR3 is TGTGCCAGCAGCTTACCGGGGGAGACTATTGAGCAGTTCTTC.

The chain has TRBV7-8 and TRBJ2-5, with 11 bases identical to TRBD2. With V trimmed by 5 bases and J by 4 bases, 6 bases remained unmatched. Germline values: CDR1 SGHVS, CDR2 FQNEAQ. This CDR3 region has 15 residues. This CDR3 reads CASSVGLAVRETQYF. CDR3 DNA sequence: TGTGCCAGCAGCGTGGGACTAGCGGTCCGAGAGACCCAGTACTTC.

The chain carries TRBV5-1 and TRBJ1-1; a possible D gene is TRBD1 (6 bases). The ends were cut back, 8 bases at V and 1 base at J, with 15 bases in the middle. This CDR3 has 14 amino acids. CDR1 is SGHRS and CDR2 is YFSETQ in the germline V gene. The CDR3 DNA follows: TGCGCCAGTCGGCAGGGGAGTTCGAACACTGAAGCTTTCTTT. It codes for CASRQGSSNTEAFF.

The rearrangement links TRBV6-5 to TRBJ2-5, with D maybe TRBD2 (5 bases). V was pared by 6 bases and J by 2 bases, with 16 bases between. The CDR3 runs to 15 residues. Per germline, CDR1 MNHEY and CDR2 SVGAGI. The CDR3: CASRTEPGSQETQYF. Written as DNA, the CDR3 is TGTGCCAGCAGGACCGAACCGGGATCTCAAGAGACCCAGTACTTC.

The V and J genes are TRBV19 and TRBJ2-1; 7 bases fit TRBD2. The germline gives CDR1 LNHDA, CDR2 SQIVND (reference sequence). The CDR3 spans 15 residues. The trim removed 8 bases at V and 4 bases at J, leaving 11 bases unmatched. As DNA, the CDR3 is TGTGCCAGTCAAAAGGTAGCGGGTCCATACAATGAGCAGTTCTTC. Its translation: CASQKVAGPYNEQFF. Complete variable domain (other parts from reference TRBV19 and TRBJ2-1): DGGITQSPKYLFRKEGQNVTLSCEQNLNHDAMYWYRQDPGQGLRLIYYSQIVNDFQKGDIAEGYSVSREKKESFPLTVTSAQKNPTAFYLCASQKVAGPYNEQFFGPGTRLTVL.